Below, 13 T cell receptor beta chains from the same sample are listed, as sequenced in a study of vaccination and CD4 T cells after COVID-19. With the Oncomine TCR Beta short-read assay, DNA from cultured CD4+ T cells was sequenced. TCRdb itself ran the PCR reads through MiXCR, one entry per CDR3 protein. This sample yields 15,000 to 20,000 distinct CDR3 sequences, of which approximately 40% are seen a single time; 9% belongs to the top ten. Treatment given: approximately 11-day PBMC culture with coronavirus spike peptide pools or control peptides (ViraFEST assay). No antigen has been assigned to these receptors. The source material was CD4+ T cells from blood, cultured in vitro, sampled after SARS-CoV-2 vaccination. These receptors were taken from a human donor who had recovered from COVID-19.

This clonotype was detected a few times. V gene TRBV7-9 combines with J gene TRBJ2-7; TRBD1 matches 7 bases. V lost 2 bases and J lost 7; bases outside the gene matches: 11. Per germline, CDR1 SEHNR and CDR2 FQNEAQ (reference sequence). The CDR3 is made up of 15 amino acids. The CDR3 region has the DNA TGTGCCAGCAGCTTACAGACAGGGTTTATTGGGGAGCAGTACTTC. Protein sequence: CASSLQTGFIGEQYF.

This clonotype was seen more than once but under ten times. The chain carries TRBV28 and TRBJ1-6; D remains ambiguous. Trimming cost V 4 bases and J 12 bases, with 7 bases left between them. CDR1 is MDHEN and CDR2 is SYDVKM in the germline V gene. The CDR3 has 11 amino acids. The CDR3 DNA is TGTGCCAGCAGTTCTCCTCAACCCCTCCACTTT. This gives the protein CASSSPQPLHF. The full variable domain, in which reference TRBV28 and TRBJ1-6 provide the parts outside the CDR3, is DVKVTQSSRYLVKRTGEKVFLECVQDMDHENMFWYRQDPGLGLRLIYFSYDVKMKEKGDIPEGYSVSREKKERFSLILESASTNQTSMYLCASSSPQPLHFGNGTRLTVT.

The rearrangement links TRBV7-8 to TRBJ1-5; no clear D. The ends were cut back, 6 bases at V and 0 bases at J, with 6 bases in the middle. Germline V lookup: CDR1 SGHVS, CDR2 FQNEAQ. The CDR3 spans 13 residues. The CDR3 bases are TGTGCCAGCAGGGCGGATAGCAATCAGCCCCAGCATTTT. Its protein is CASRADSNQPQHF. The entire variable domain, with the rest obtained from reference TRBV7-8 and TRBJ1-5, is as follows: GAGVSQSPRYKVAKRGQDVALRCDPISGHVSLFWYQQALGQGPEFLTYFQNEAQLDKSGLPSDRFFAERPEGSVSTLKIQRTQQEDSAVYLCASRADSNQPQHFGDGTRLSIL.

The chain links TRBV6-1 to TRBJ2-7, with D possibly TRBD1 on 5 matching bases. The germline V gene encodes CDR1 MNHNS and CDR2 SASEGT. The V and J ends lost 2 bases and 3 bases respectively, with 8 bases between them. This CDR3 is 13 amino acids long. CDR3 sequence (DNA): TGTGCCAGCAGTGAATCTAGGGGCTACGAGCAGTACTTC. Its protein is CASSESRGYEQYF.

A few counts support this clonotype. The DNA for the CDR3 is TGTGCCAGTAGGGGACAGGGTAGCAATCAGCCCCAGCATTTT. It translates to CASRGQGSNQPQHF. The chain couples TRBV19 to TRBJ1-5, with 9 bases fitting TRBD1. The CDR3 runs to 14 residues. The junction had 0 bases not matched to a gene; V was cut back by 6 bases and J by 0 bases. CDR1 LNHDA and CDR2 SQIVND come from the germline V gene (reference sequence).

V gene TRBV2 combines with J gene TRBJ1-5, with D perhaps TRBD1 (5 bases). This CDR3 has 13 residues. Germline V gene data show CDR1 as SNHLY and CDR2 as FYNNEI. Trimming left V 5 bases short and J 7 bases short, with 12 bases between. CDR3 in amino acids: CASSPREHQPQHF. The CDR3, as DNA: TGTGCCAGCAGTCCCAGGGAACACCAGCCCCAGCATTTT.

V is TRBV7-9 and J is TRBJ2-4; D tentatively reads TRBD1 or TRBD2 (5 bases each). V gave up 2 bases and J gave up 0 bases, with 11 bases separating them. This CDR3 comprises 16 residues. From germline, CDR1 is SEHNR and CDR2 FQNEAQ (reference sequence). DNA for the CDR3: TGTGCCAGCAGCTTACTTATGGGGGTAGCCAAAAACATTCAGTACTTC. This encodes CASSLLMGVAKNIQYF. Full variable domain (outside the CDR3, taken from reference TRBV7-9 and TRBJ2-4): DTGVSQNPRHKITKRGQNVTFRCDPISEHNRLYWYRQTLGQGPEFLTYFQNEAQLEKSRLLSDRFSAERPKGSFSTLEIQRTEQGDSAMYLCASSLLMGVAKNIQYFGAGTRLSVL.

The genes are TRBV19 and TRBJ1-1; no clear D gene. The V end lost 6 bases, the J end lost 3 bases, and 11 bases lay between the germline ends. Germline CDR1 is LNHDA and CDR2 is SQIVND (reference sequence). This CDR3 has 13 amino acids. The CDR3 nucleotides are TGTGCCAGTAGAGTCGACTGGGACACTGAAGCTTTCTTT. Its protein product is CASRVDWDTEAFF.

In its sample, this clonotype was seen a few times. The gene calls are TRBV18 and TRBJ1-1; 8 positions agree with TRBD1. The CDR3 totals 15 residues. The germline V gene has CDR1 KGHSH and CDR2 LQKENI. J lost 4 bases, V lost 2 bases, and 6 bases had no gene match. The CDR3 DNA is TGTGCCAGCTCACCATCGCAGGGGGCGGGCACTGAAGCTTTCTTT. Translating it yields CASSPSQGAGTEAFF.

This clonotype turned up a few times. The V and J genes are TRBV7-2 and TRBJ2-5; 8 positions match TRBD2. Germline V lookup: CDR1 SGHTA, CDR2 FQGNSA. The CDR3 covers 13 residues. Trimming cost V 5 bases and J 9 bases; bases outside gene matches: 8. CDR3: CASSPRTSPAQYF. CDR3 coding DNA: TGTGCCAGCAGCCCACGGACTAGCCCGGCCCAGTACTTC. Combining the CDR3 with reference TRBV7-2 and TRBJ2-5 gives the whole variable domain GAGVSQSPSNKVTEKGKDVELRCDPISGHTALYWYRQSLGQGLEFLIYFQGNSAPDKSGLPSDRFSAERTGGSVSTLTIQRTQQEDSAVYLCASSPRTSPAQYFGPGTRLLVL.

The rearrangement joins TRBV6-5 to TRBJ2-7; tentatively, D is TRBD1 (6 bases). The CDR3 spans 15 residues. CDR1 and CDR2 from the germline V gene are MNHEY and SVGAGI. V was trimmed by 2 bases and J by 6 bases, leaving 17 bases between them. Here the CDR3 reads CASSYEARGEGEQYF. In DNA form, the CDR3 reads TGTGCCAGCAGTTACGAGGCCAGGGGTGAAGGCGAGCAGTACTTC.

This clonotype was seen a handful of times. The genes are TRBV28 and TRBJ1-5; no reliable D call. V lost 4 bases and J lost 2, with 3 bases in between. Germline CDR1 and CDR2: MDHEN and SYDVKM. CDR3 length: 12 amino acids. The CDR3 DNA is TGTGCCAGCAGTTACGGCAATCAGCCCCAGCATTTT. It translates to CASSYGNQPQHF.

This sequence joins TRBV7-2 and TRBJ2-3, with 10 bases lining up with TRBD2. The V gene's germline CDR1 is SGHTA and CDR2 FQGNSA. The CDR3 has 16 amino acids. V lost 6 bases, J lost 0 bases, and 6 bases stayed unmatched. The DNA for the CDR3 is TGTGCCAGCAGATTACTAGCGGGAAGTAGCACAGATACGCAGTATTTT. Protein: CASRLLAGSSTDTQYF.